This TCR beta chain was captured in a study of early T cells in non-severe SARS-CoV-2 infection. MiXCR, applied by TCRdb to the 5' RACE reads, yields one record per CDR3 protein. This table holds fewer than 85,000 distinct CDR3 sequences, around 15% found once. At least ten counts were recorded for this clonotype. CDR3 length: 14 amino acids. The germline CDR1 and CDR2 sequences are SEHNR and FQNEAQ (reference sequence). Trimming pared 2 bases from V and 0 bases from J, leaving 5 bases between. The chain has TRBV7-9 and TRBJ2-1; D gene ambiguous. The sequenced material came from whole blood. The clonotype comes from an adult who was a healthcare worker with PCR-confirmed SARS-CoV-2 infection or an uninfected control (not recorded which). CDR3 DNA sequence: TGTGCCAGCAGCTTATCCTCCTCCTACAATGAGCAGTTCTTC. It is translated as CASSLSSSYNEQFF. Filled out from reference TRBV7-9 and TRBJ2-1, the complete variable domain reads DTGVSQNPRHKITKRGQNVTFRCDPISEHNRLYWYRQTLGQGPEFLTYFQNEAQLEKSRLLSDRFSAERPKGSFSTLEIQRTEQGDSAMYLCASSLSSSYNEQFFGPGTRLTVL.